This T cell receptor (beta chain) appears in the sequencing data of a study of OX40 agonist ivuxolimab in advanced cancers. Study context: Partial responses were achieved by three patients, one with hepatocellular carcinoma and two with cutaneous melanoma.

Study-level findings and limits: Normalized T-cell clonal expansion was also low in a subset of nonresponders.

TCRdb's table, derived via immunoSEQ multiplex PCR, lists solely in-frame clones and lacks some. This repertoire shows 15,000 to 25,000 clones, approximately 83% found once; its top ten account for around 48%. Looked up from germline, CDR1 is MNHNS and CDR2 is SASEGT. The V gene end was trimmed by 5 bases and the J gene end by 4 bases; junction bases not matched to a gene: 5. CDR3 size: 15 residues. This clone was seen once. The target antigen is unknown. The rearrangement links TRBV6-1 to TRBJ2-3; TRBD2 aligns across 11 bases. The sample in question was CD4+ or CD8+ T cells sorted from blood, obtained in a trial of the OX40 agonist ivuxolimab. The receptor was derived from an adult with an advanced solid tumor such as melanoma, head and neck, liver or kidney cancer. CDR3 amino acids: CASSTLAGAADTQYF. CDR3 coding DNA: TGTGCCAGCAGTACACTAGCGGGGGCGGCAGATACGCAGTATTTT.